This T cell receptor (beta chain) originates from a study of T cell changes during pregnancy in multiple sclerosis. Only in-frame clones appear in the TCRdb table, and some are missing; sequencing was by immunoSEQ multiplex PCR. The profile shows some 60,000 clones, 70% to 90% of them singletons. The sequencing used CD4+ T cells from peripheral blood mononuclear cells, collected in the third trimester of pregnancy. The clonotype originates from a female donor with multiple sclerosis, enrolled in a pregnancy study.

In nucleotides, the CDR3 is TGTGCCTGGGGGTCAGGCACCGCCTATGGCTACACCTTC. Translation: CAWGSGTAYGYTF. J is TRBJ1-2 and V is TRBV30; unclear D gene. This CDR3 is built from 13 residues. The germline V gene has CDR1 GTSNPN and CDR2 SVGIG (reference sequence). V lost 5 bases to trimming and J lost 4 bases, with 14 bases between them.